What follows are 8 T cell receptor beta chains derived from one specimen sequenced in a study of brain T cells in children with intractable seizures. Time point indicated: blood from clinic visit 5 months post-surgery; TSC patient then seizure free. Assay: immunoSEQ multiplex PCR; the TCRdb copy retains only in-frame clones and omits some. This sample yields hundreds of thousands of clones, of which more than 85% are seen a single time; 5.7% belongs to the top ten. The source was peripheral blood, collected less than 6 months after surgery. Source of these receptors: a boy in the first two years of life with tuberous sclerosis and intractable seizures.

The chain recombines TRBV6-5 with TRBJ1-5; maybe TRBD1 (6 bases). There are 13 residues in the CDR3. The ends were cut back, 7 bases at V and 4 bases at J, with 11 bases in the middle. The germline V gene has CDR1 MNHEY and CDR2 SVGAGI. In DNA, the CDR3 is TGTGCCAGCACCTCAGGGGCGAATCAGCCCCAGCATTTT. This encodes CASTSGANQPQHF.

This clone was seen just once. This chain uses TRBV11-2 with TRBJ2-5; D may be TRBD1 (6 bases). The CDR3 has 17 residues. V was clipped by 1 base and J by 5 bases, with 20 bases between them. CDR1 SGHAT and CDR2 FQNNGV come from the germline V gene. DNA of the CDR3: TGTGCCAGCAGCTTAGGGGTAATGGGGGCTCGCGAGGAGACCCAGTACTTC. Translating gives CASSLGVMGAREETQYF.

The CDR3 here is CASRSGAPGDGYTF. In DNA form, the CDR3 reads TGTGCCAGCCGATCAGGGGCGCCAGGCGATGGCTACACCTTC. This rearrangement joins TRBV11-2 to TRBJ1-2, with D possibly being TRBD1 (6 bases). This CDR3 is 14 amino acids long. CDR1 is SGHAT and CDR2 is FQNNGV in the germline V gene. V was trimmed by 8 bases and J by 6 bases, leaving 19 bases between them.

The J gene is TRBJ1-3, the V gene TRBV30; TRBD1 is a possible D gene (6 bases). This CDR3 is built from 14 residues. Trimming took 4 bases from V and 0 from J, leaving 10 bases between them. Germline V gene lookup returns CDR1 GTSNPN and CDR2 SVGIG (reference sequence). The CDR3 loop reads CAWKQGFSGNTIYF. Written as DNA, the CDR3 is TGTGCCTGGAAACAGGGCTTCTCTGGAAACACCATATATTTT.

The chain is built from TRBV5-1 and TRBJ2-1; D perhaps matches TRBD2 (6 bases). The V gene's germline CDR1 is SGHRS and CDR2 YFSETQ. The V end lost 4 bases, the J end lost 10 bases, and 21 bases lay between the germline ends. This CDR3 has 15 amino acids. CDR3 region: CASSLPEGVGGEQFF. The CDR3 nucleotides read TGCGCCAGCAGCCTGCCCGAGGGAGTCGGGGGAGAGCAGTTCTTC.

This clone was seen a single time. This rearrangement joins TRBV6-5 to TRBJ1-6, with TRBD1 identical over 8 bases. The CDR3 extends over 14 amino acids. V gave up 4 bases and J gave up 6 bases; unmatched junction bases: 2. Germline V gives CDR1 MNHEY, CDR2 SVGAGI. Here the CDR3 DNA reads TGTGCCAGCAGTTTACAGGGGGTTAATTCACCCCTCCACTTT. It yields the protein CASSLQGVNSPLHF.

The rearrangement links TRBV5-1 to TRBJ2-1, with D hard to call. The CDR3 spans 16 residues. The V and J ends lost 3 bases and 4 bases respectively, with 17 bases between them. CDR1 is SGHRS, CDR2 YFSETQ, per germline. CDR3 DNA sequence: TGCGCCAGCAGCTCGCCGACGAGCGCCCTATACAATGAGCAGTTCTTC. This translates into CASSSPTSALYNEQFF.

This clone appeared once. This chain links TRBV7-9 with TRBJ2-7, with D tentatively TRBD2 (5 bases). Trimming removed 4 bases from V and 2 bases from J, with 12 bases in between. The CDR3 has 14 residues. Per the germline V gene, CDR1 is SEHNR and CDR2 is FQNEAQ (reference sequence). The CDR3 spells CASSSSEGPYEQYF. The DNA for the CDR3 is TGTGCCAGCAGCTCGAGCGAGGGTCCCTACGAGCAGTACTTC.